The 25 T cell receptor beta chains presented below share a single source sample, sequenced in a study of blood T cell repertoires in COVID-19 (dated by TCRdb to the early 2020s). Library prep was done by the immunoSEQ multiplex PCR assay. This is the immuneACCESS table as TCRdb keeps it, with only in-frame sequences that have V and J called. A part of the clones is gone; compared with another copy, unresolved V genes explain less than half, and the rest is unexplained. Across this sample there are a few hundred thousand clones, with approximately 84% seen only once. The ten largest clones add up to 2.5% to 3.5% of the sample. The sequencing sample was made of PBMCs or T cells enriched from blood (not recorded which). The receptor source for this set is a woman aged 30 to 39 who had recovered from COVID-19.

The chain is built from TRBV28 and TRBJ1-1, with no clear D. Germline V gene lookup returns CDR1 MDHEN and CDR2 SYDVKM. V dropped 8 bases and J dropped 6 bases, with 13 bases sitting between them. The CDR3 is 12 residues long. The CDR3 nucleotides read TGTGCCAGCGCCACCTATTCCGCTGAAGCTTTCTTT. The encoded protein is CASATYSAEAFF.

In its sample, this clone was seen a few times. The chain recombines TRBV28 with TRBJ2-7, with TRBD1 identical over 7 bases. The germline CDR1 and CDR2 sequences are MDHEN and SYDVKM. Unmatched junction bases numbered 6, after V lost 8 bases and J lost 2 bases. The CDR3 totals 13 residues. The CDR3 is CASGKDRTYEQYF. DNA for the CDR3: TGTGCCAGCGGAAAGGACAGGACCTACGAGCAGTACTTC.

Turning to this clone: Other DNA sequences in this sample translate to the same CDR3. The V call is TRBV10-3, the J call TRBJ1-1; D possibly corresponds to TRBD1 (5 bases). The V end was cut by 4 bases, the J end by 0 bases, with 9 bases between. Germline V gene sequence: CDR1 ENHRY, CDR2 SYGVKD. The CDR3 spans 14 residues. CDR3 amino acids: CAISAQGMNTEAFF. For the CDR3, the DNA is TGTGCCATCAGTGCTCAGGGCATGAACACTGAAGCTTTCTTT.

Here the CDR3 reads CASSLARGGREKLFF. The CDR3 DNA reads as TGTGCCAGCAGCTTAGCGCGGGGGGGAAGGGAAAAACTGTTTTTT. The chain couples TRBV7-8 to TRBJ1-4, with a possible D match to TRBD1 (5 bases). Germline V lookup: CDR1 SGHVS, CDR2 FQNEAQ. V gave up 0 bases and J gave up 8 bases, with 13 bases separating them. The CDR3 has 15 residues.

The V and J genes are TRBV18 and TRBJ1-1, with TRBD1 matching 9 bases. V lost 4 bases and J lost 8; bases outside the gene matches: 8. The CDR3 consists of 14 residues. CDR1 and CDR2 from the germline V gene are KGHSH and LQKENI. This CDR3 is CASSLGQGRSEAFF. The CDR3 DNA sequence: TGTGCCAGCTCACTAGGACAGGGGCGATCGGAAGCTTTCTTT.

V gene TRBV29-1 combines with J gene TRBJ1-2; no reliable D call. CDR1 is SQVTM and CDR2 is ANQGSEA in the germline V gene. V was trimmed by 6 bases and J by 7 bases, leaving 12 bases between them. The CDR3 runs to 11 residues. CDR3 residues: CSVGRGGGYTF. CDR3 sequence (DNA): TGCAGCGTCGGGAGAGGAGGTGGCTACACCTTC.

The chain links TRBV11-2 to TRBJ1-2; a weak D match, TRBD1 (6 bases). Germline V gives CDR1 SGHAT, CDR2 FQNNGV. The CDR3 totals 15 residues. Trimming removed 5 bases at V and 4 bases at J, with 17 bases between. The chain's CDR3 is CASSPNQQGSYGYTF. CDR3 bases: TGTGCCAGCAGCCCGAACCAACAGGGTTCCTATGGCTACACCTTC.

The rearrangement uses TRBV28 and TRBJ2-4; D not certain. With 4 bases removed from V and 1 base from J, the gap between germline ends came to 14 bases. The germline V gene has CDR1 MDHEN and CDR2 SYDVKM. This CDR3 contains 16 residues. The CDR3 reads CASSSSRSRAKNIQYF. The CDR3 DNA follows: TGTGCCAGCAGTTCAAGTCGAAGTCGGGCCAAAAACATTCAGTACTTC.

The genes are TRBV12-3 or TRBV12-4 and TRBJ2-1; D is possibly TRBD2 (6 bases). Trimming removed 7 bases at V and 1 base at J, with 8 bases between. This CDR3 contains 13 residues. DNA of the CDR3: TGTGCCAGCATAGGGACTTCCTACAATGAGCAGTTCTTC. This codes for CASIGTSYNEQFF.

The chain couples TRBV7-9 to TRBJ1-2, with TRBD1 matching over 9 bases. This CDR3 spans 15 amino acids. From germline, CDR1 is SEHNR and CDR2 FQNEAQ (reference sequence). V shed 3 bases and J 6 bases; nucleotides not matched to a gene: 8. The CDR3 DNA reads TGTGCCAGCAGCTTTGCAATGGACAGGGGCGATGGCTACACCTTC. Residues: CASSFAMDRGDGYTF.

The chain has TRBV4-2 and TRBJ2-1; 7 bases map to TRBD2. V trimming: 2 bases; J trimming: 5 bases; junction bases outside the gene matches: 15. Germline lookup yields CDR1 LGHNA and CDR2 YNFKEQ. The CDR3 contains 18 residues. The CDR3 region has the DNA TGTGCCAGCAGCCAAAACTACGGGGGAGGGCTAGCGGACAATGAGCAGTTCTTC. Its translation: CASSQNYGGGLADNEQFF.

This clone was picked up a small number of times. The J gene is TRBJ1-4, the V gene TRBV2; 7 bases are a match to TRBD1. V trimming: 7 bases; J trimming: 6 bases; junction bases outside the gene matches: 11. This CDR3 has 15 residues. Per the germline V gene, CDR1 is SNHLY and CDR2 is FYNNEI. CDR3 loop: CASKWSGTADEKLFF. The CDR3 DNA reads TGTGCCAGCAAGTGGTCTGGGACAGCCGATGAAAAACTGTTTTTT.

The J gene is TRBJ2-2, the V gene TRBV11-2; weak D call: TRBD1 (6 bases). V shed 3 bases and J shed 13 bases, with 15 bases lying between them. Looked up from germline, CDR1 is SGHAT and CDR2 is FQNNGV. The CDR3 has 13 residues. CDR3 in amino acids: CASSLVGVTGLFF. The DNA for the CDR3 is TGTGCCAGCAGCTTGGTTGGGGTGACAGGGCTGTTTTTT. Complete variable domain (other parts from reference TRBV11-2 and TRBJ2-2): EAGVAQSPRYKIIEKRQSVAFWCNPISGHATLYWYQQILGQGPKLLIQFQNNGVVDDSQLPKDRFSAERLKGVDSTLKIQPAKLEDSAVYLCASSLVGVTGLFFGEGSRLTVL.

V gene TRBV5-5 combines with J gene TRBJ1-1; D gene uncertain. This CDR3 has 14 residues. The germline V gene encodes CDR1 SGHKS and CDR2 YYEKEE (reference sequence). The V gene lost 0 bases and the J gene lost 3 bases, with 9 bases spanning the gap. The DNA for the CDR3 is TGTGCCAGCAGCTTGGTTAGCTCATACACTGAAGCTTTCTTT. Amino acid sequence: CASSLVSSYTEAFF.

The chain recombines TRBV15 with TRBJ1-1; TRBD1 matches at 7 bases. V was clipped by 7 bases and J by 1 base; unmatched bases: 3. The CDR3 spans 13 residues. Germline CDR1 LNHNV, CDR2 YYDKDF (reference sequence). CDR3 coding DNA: TGTGCCACCAAGGGACAGTGGAACACTGAAGCTTTCTTT. It translates to CATKGQWNTEAFF.

The rearrangement uses TRBV24-1 and TRBJ1-5, with 10 bases identical to TRBD1. In germline, CDR1 is KGHDR, CDR2 SFDVKD. Losses at the gene ends were 3 bases for V and 7 bases for J; bases not matched to a gene: 8. The CDR3 runs 16 residues. The CDR3 is CATSDTGTGVEQPQHF. For the CDR3, the DNA is TGTGCCACCAGTGATACCGGGACAGGGGTCGAACAGCCCCAGCATTTT.

This sequence joins TRBV7-2 and TRBJ2-3, with D unresolved. From germline, CDR1 is SGHTA and CDR2 FQGNSA. Deletions cut 0 bases from V and 7 bases from J, with 8 bases between. The CDR3 consists of 13 residues. In DNA form, the CDR3 reads TGTGCCAGCAGCTTAGCGCCCCTAAATACGCAGTATTTT. It translates to CASSLAPLNTQYF.

The rearrangement links TRBV28 to TRBJ2-7; 7 bases are a match to TRBD2. Trimming cost V 5 bases and J 5 bases; bases outside gene matches: 9. The germline V gene encodes CDR1 MDHEN and CDR2 SYDVKM. This CDR3 has 14 amino acids. The CDR3 sequence is CASSPLAGFDEQYF. Here the CDR3 DNA reads TGTGCCAGCAGTCCGTTAGCGGGCTTCGACGAGCAGTACTTC.

This clone was seen only once. The genes are TRBV28 and TRBJ2-7, with 9 bases matching TRBD2. Germline CDR1 reads MDHEN; CDR2 reads SYDVKM. The J segment lost 4 bases and the V segment lost 6 bases, leaving 7 bases of the junction unmatched. The CDR3 is 14 amino acids. The CDR3 here is CASRIAGEGYEQYF. CDR3 coding DNA: TGTGCCAGCAGAATAGCGGGAGAAGGATACGAGCAGTACTTC. Full variable domain (missing parts from reference TRBV28 and TRBJ2-7): DVKVTQSSRYLVKRTGEKVFLECVQDMDHENMFWYRQDPGLGLRLIYFSYDVKMKEKGDIPEGYSVSREKKERFSLILESASTNQTSMYLCASRIAGEGYEQYFGPGTRLTVT.

The chain has TRBV7-6 and TRBJ2-7; TRBD1 matches 7 bases. Germline V lookup: CDR1 SGHVS, CDR2 FNYEAQ. CDR3 length: 15 amino acids. The ends lost 1 base at V and 4 bases at J; junction bases unmatched: 7. This CDR3 reads CASSLDKGQTYEQYF. CDR3 in DNA: TGTGCCAGCAGCTTAGACAAGGGACAGACTTACGAGCAGTACTTC.

This chain joins TRBV5-5 and TRBJ1-2; 9 bases are shared with TRBD1. The CDR3 contains 16 residues. The junction had 10 bases not matched to a gene; V was cut back by 0 bases and J by 7 bases. Per germline, CDR1 SGHKS and CDR2 YYEKEE (reference sequence). CDR3 sequence reads: CASSLEGTGGAVGYTF. The CDR3 DNA sequence: TGTGCCAGCAGCTTGGAGGGTACAGGGGGCGCGGTTGGCTACACCTTC.

The rearrangement links TRBV5-6 to TRBJ2-1, with D possibly TRBD2 on 5 matching bases. The ends were cut back, 2 bases at V and 2 bases at J, with 11 bases in the middle. Germline V gene sequence: CDR1 SGHDT, CDR2 YYEEEE. This CDR3 region has 15 residues. Here the CDR3 DNA reads TGTGCCAGCAGCTTCCTCACTAGGGCCTACAATGAGCAGTTCTTC. Protein: CASSFLTRAYNEQFF.

This clone turned up a few times. V usage is TRBV5-5 and J usage is TRBJ1-1; no definite D call. The germline V and J ends were trimmed by 6 bases and 8 bases, with 17 bases remaining between them. The germline V gene encodes CDR1 SGHKS and CDR2 YYEKEE (reference sequence). The CDR3 runs to 13 residues. The CDR3 loop reads CASTHARKVEAFF. In nucleotides, the CDR3 is TGTGCCAGCACCCACGCGCGGAAGGTAGAAGCTTTCTTT. Together with reference TRBV5-5 and TRBJ1-1, the CDR3 gives the full variable domain: DAGVTQSPTHLIKTRGQQVTLRCSPISGHKSVSWYQQVLGQGPQFIFQYYEKEERGRGNFPDRFSARQFPNYSSELNVNALLLGDSALYLCASTHARKVEAFFGQGTRLTVV.

The genes are TRBV5-1 and TRBJ1-6, with TRBD1 matching over 8 bases. The CDR3 contains 14 residues. Germline CDR1 and CDR2: SGHRS and YFSETQ. Trimming at V came to 3 bases and at J to 7 bases, leaving 3 bases not matched to a gene. Here the CDR3 reads CASSSQGGNSPLHF. CDR3 DNA sequence: TGCGCCAGCAGCTCACAGGGGGGGAATTCACCCCTCCACTTT.

The V call is TRBV25-1, the J call TRBJ1-1; D is unresolved. Germline V gene lookup returns CDR1 MGHDK and CDR2 SYGVNS. The CDR3 has 11 amino acids. Trimming took off 6 bases at V and 4 bases at J, with 6 bases between the two ends. CDR3 loop: CASRDTTEAFF. CDR3 sequence (DNA): TGTGCCAGCAGAGACACCACTGAAGCTTTCTTT. The complete variable domain, with remaining parts taken from reference TRBV25-1 and TRBJ1-1, reads EADIYQTPRYLVIGTGKKITLECSQTMGHDKMYWYQQDPGMELHLIHYSYGVNSTEKGDLSSESTVSRIRTEHFPLTLESARPSHTSQYLCASRDTTEAFFGQGTRLTVV.